The 25 T cell receptor beta chains in this list originate from one sample, sequenced in a study of T cells in Graves' hyperthyroidism and ophthalmopathy. Using RNA transcripts as the source, TCR beta CDR3 regions were amplified. The study used the HTBI primer set for a first-round RT-PCR of the TCR CDR3. Each CDR3 protein gets one entry after TCRdb re-called the multiplex PCR reads with MiXCR. The repertoire holds some 180,000 distinct CDR3 sequences, 17% seen once, with about half in the top ten. Sequencing was carried out using blood. The source is a woman aged 45-59 years with Graves' hyperthyroidism.

This clonotype was seen a few times. V gene TRBV28 combines with J gene TRBJ2-5; D gene ambiguous. CDR1 and CDR2 (germline): MDHEN, SYDVKM. The V and J ends lost 5 bases and 5 bases respectively, with 12 bases between them. This CDR3 comprises 13 residues. CDR3 region: CASSLTGAETQYF. CDR3 nucleotide sequence: TGTGCCAGCAGTCTGACGGGTGCTGAGACCCAGTACTTC.

This clonotype occurred many times. Here the CDR3 DNA reads TGTGCCAGCAGCCTCCATGCGGGAACCACCTACAATGAGCAGTTCTTC. This encodes CASSLHAGTTYNEQFF. The genes are TRBV5-4 and TRBJ2-1, with TRBD2 as a possible D gene (6 bases). The ends were cut back, 4 bases at V and 2 bases at J, with 16 bases in the middle. This CDR3 is built from 16 residues. Per germline, CDR1 SGHNT and CDR2 YYREEE (reference sequence).

This clonotype was seen a handful of times. V usage is TRBV11-3 and J usage is TRBJ1-1; 9 positions match TRBD1. Unmatched junction bases numbered 7, after V lost 5 bases and J lost 0 bases. The CDR3 contains 16 residues. The germline CDR1 and CDR2 sequences are SGHNT and YENEEA. The CDR3 coding sequence is TGTGCCAGCAGCCCTGACAGGGGGAACCTGAACACTGAAGCTTTCTTT. This translates into CASSPDRGNLNTEAFF.

Details on this clonotype: A much larger clone sits a single nucleotide away, making a read error possible. The rearrangement uses TRBV20-1 and TRBJ2-7, with D possibly being TRBD2 (6 bases). The germline CDR1 and CDR2 sequences are DFQATT and SNEGSKA (reference sequence). The V end was cut by 3 bases, the J end by 7 bases, with 19 bases between. This CDR3 spans 14 amino acids. The CDR3 spells CSARALASNNEQYF. CDR3 bases: TGCAGTGCTAGGGCGCTAGCGAGTAACAATGAGCAGTACTTC.

In its sample, this clonotype was seen many times. The rearrangement joins TRBV12-3 or TRBV12-4 to TRBJ2-7; tentatively, D is TRBD1 (5 bases). CDR3 length equals 13 residues. Trimming removed 4 bases from V and 6 bases from J, with 13 bases in between. The CDR3 DNA is TGTGCCAGCAGTTCCAACAGGTATACCGAGCAGTACTTC. It codes for CASSSNRYTEQYF.

The chain uses TRBV20-1 and TRBJ2-1; D remains unclear. The germline V gene encodes CDR1 DFQATT and CDR2 SNEGSKA (reference sequence). V was trimmed by 6 bases and J by 0 bases, leaving 12 bases between them. The CDR3 has 14 residues. The CDR3 sequence: CSARLARSYNEQFF. The CDR3 bases are TGCAGTGCCCGGTTAGCCCGCTCCTACAATGAGCAGTTCTTC.

In its sample, this clonotype was seen many times. The rearrangement uses TRBV20-1 and TRBJ1-1; tentative D call: TRBD1 (5 bases). This CDR3 comprises 16 residues. Germline V lookup: CDR1 DFQATT, CDR2 SNEGSKA (reference sequence). V dropped 3 bases and J dropped 5 bases, with 22 bases sitting between them. The DNA of the CDR3 is TGCAGTGCTAGGGGGGGGAGGGCGCAAGCTAAGACTGAAGCTTTCTTT. Protein sequence: CSARGGRAQAKTEAFF.

This clonotype came up a few times. The chain combines TRBV27 with TRBJ2-1; 12 bases fit TRBD2. The CDR3 has 19 residues. V lost 0 bases, J lost 0 bases, and 6 bases stayed unmatched. Per germline, CDR1 MNHEY and CDR2 SMNVEV (reference sequence). The CDR3 DNA follows: TGTGCCAGCAGTTTATCGGGACTAGCGGGCTTGAGCTCCTACAATGAGCAGTTCTTC. Amino acid sequence: CASSLSGLAGLSSYNEQFF.

This chain joins TRBV6-4 and TRBJ2-1; D gene unclear. CDR1 is MRHNA, CDR2 SNTAGT, per germline. This CDR3 has 17 residues. The V end lost 10 bases, the J end lost 0 bases, and 22 bases lay between the germline ends. The chain's CDR3 is CATPVGRPLSSYNEQFF. CDR3 DNA: TGTGCCACCCCGGTTGGCAGGCCGCTAAGCTCCTACAATGAGCAGTTCTTC.

CDR3 bases: TGTGCCAGCAGTAAACAGGGGGCCTCTTCATCCTACGAGCAGTACTTC. This gives the protein CASSKQGASSSYEQYF. This chain uses TRBV3-1 with TRBJ2-7, with 9 bases that match TRBD1. CDR3 size: 16 residues. Germline V gene data show CDR1 as LGHDT and CDR2 as YNNKEL (reference sequence). The ends lost 6 bases at V and 1 base at J; junction bases unmatched: 10.

The rearrangement joins TRBV7-3 to TRBJ2-1, with 11 bases aligning to TRBD2. V lost 6 bases and J lost 10; bases outside the gene matches: 5. The germline CDR1 and CDR2 sequences are SGHTA and FQGTGA. The CDR3 loop spans 13 amino acids. CDR3 in amino acids: CASSSGRAGEQFF. The CDR3 coding sequence is TGTGCCAGCAGTAGCGGGAGGGCCGGAGAGCAGTTCTTC.

This clonotype has at least ten counts. The chain links TRBV29-1 to TRBJ1-2; D unresolved. V lost 1 base, J lost 6 bases, and 9 bases lay in between. Germline V CDR1 and CDR2: SQVTM, ANQGSEA. This CDR3 is 12 amino acids long. The CDR3 is CSVEAFHHGYTF. The CDR3 DNA is TGCAGCGTTGAAGCTTTCCACCATGGCTACACCTTC. The full variable domain, with the rest looked up from reference TRBV29-1 and TRBJ1-2, is SAVISQKPSRDICQRGTSLTIQCQVDSQVTMMFWYRQQPGQSLTLIATANQGSEATYESGFVIDKFPISRPNLTFSTLTVSNMSPEDSSIYLCSVEAFHHGYTFGSGTRLTVV.

The sample holds a few counts of this clonotype. Being one base from a much bigger clone, this may be a read error. V and J are TRBV30 and TRBJ2-7, with no clear D. The CDR3 consists of 11 residues. CDR1 and CDR2 (germline): GTSNPN, SVGIG (reference sequence). V lost 3 bases to trimming and J lost 6 bases, with 9 bases between them. The CDR3 is CAWSGRTEQYF. The CDR3 nucleotides are TGTGCCTGGAGCGGAAGGACCGAGCAGTACTTC. The full variable domain, with the rest looked up from reference TRBV30 and TRBJ2-7, is SQTIHQWPATLVQPVGSPLSLECTVEGTSNPNLYWYRQAAGRGLQLLFYSVGIGQISSEVPQNLSASRPQDRQFILSSKKLLLSDSGFYLCAWSGRTEQYFGPGTRLTVT.

This clonotype appeared many times. This chain links TRBV10-1 with TRBJ2-3, with unresolved D. V gave up 3 bases and J gave up 1 base, with 11 bases separating them. The CDR3 extends over 15 amino acids. CDR1 and CDR2 (germline): WNHNN, SYGVQD (reference sequence). The CDR3 is CASSDASVRTDTQYF. DNA of the CDR3: TGCGCCAGCAGTGATGCTTCAGTTCGCACAGATACGCAGTATTTT.

CDR3 loop: CATLDESIPKNIQYF. As DNA, the CDR3 is TGTGCCACCCTCGACGAGAGCATTCCCAAAAACATTCAGTACTTC. The rearrangement joins TRBV15 to TRBJ2-4, with unresolved D. The CDR3 is 15 amino acids. V lost 8 bases and J lost 2, with 16 bases in between. In germline, CDR1 is LNHNV, CDR2 YYDKDF (reference sequence).

The sample holds many counts of this clonotype. The V and J genes are TRBV12-3 or TRBV12-4 and TRBJ2-1; no clear D. The ends were cut back, 5 bases at V and 6 bases at J, with 11 bases in the middle. This CDR3 has 13 residues. CDR3 DNA sequence: TGTGCCAGCAGTAATTTGGGTTCCAATGAGCAGTTCTTC. The encoded protein is CASSNLGSNEQFF.

The DNA for the CDR3 is TGCGCCAGCAGCTTAAAAACAGGCCAGAACACCGGGGAGCTGTTTTTT. It is translated as CASSLKTGQNTGELFF. J is TRBJ2-2 and V is TRBV5-1, with a tentative D call TRBD1 (5 bases). Looked up from germline, CDR1 is SGHRS and CDR2 is YFSETQ. V was pared by 2 bases and J by 1 base, with 12 bases between. The CDR3 sequence is 16 residues long.

J is TRBJ2-4 and V is TRBV5-1; tentative D call: TRBD2 (7 bases). The CDR3 contains 13 residues. The germline CDR1 and CDR2 sequences are SGHRS and YFSETQ. Trimming shortened V by 2 bases and J by 7 bases, and 10 bases separated the two germline ends. The CDR3 DNA reads as TGCGCCAGCAGCTTCGAGGGGGGGAACATTCAGTACTTC. Translated: CASSFEGGNIQYF.

Concerning this clonotype: An end of the junction does not agree with germline; a read error may underlie this. The chain recombines TRBV6-1 with TRBJ1-1; D is unclear. The CDR3 has 13 residues. Germline lookup yields CDR1 MNHNS and CDR2 SASEGT. The CDR3 region has the DNA TGCGCCAGCAGAGACGGTGAGAACACTGAAGCTTTCTTT. This codes for CASRDGENTEAFF.

The rearrangement joins TRBV15 to TRBJ2-3, with 9 bases identical to TRBD1. The CDR3 extends over 16 amino acids. Germline CDR1 and CDR2: LNHNV and YYDKDF (reference sequence). The V gene end was trimmed by 3 bases and the J gene end by 0 bases; junction bases not matched to a gene: 4. Here the CDR3 reads CATSSRQGGSTDTQYF. As DNA, the CDR3 is TGTGCCACCAGCAGCCGACAGGGGGGAAGCACAGATACGCAGTATTTT.

This clonotype has a count of ten or more. V is TRBV7-9 and J is TRBJ1-1, with TRBD1 as a possible D gene (5 bases). CDR3 length equals 15 residues. V lost 4 bases to trimming and J lost 2 bases, with 14 bases between them. CDR1 SEHNR and CDR2 FQNEAQ come from the germline V gene (reference sequence). In nucleotides, the CDR3 is TGTGCCAGCAGCTCGGCCGGGGCCCAAAACACTGAAGCTTTCTTT. This codes for CASSSAGAQNTEAFF. Using reference TRBV7-9 and TRBJ1-1 for the parts outside the CDR3, the full variable domain is DTGVSQNPRHKITKRGQNVTFRCDPISEHNRLYWYRQTLGQGPEFLTYFQNEAQLEKSRLLSDRFSAERPKGSFSTLEIQRTEQGDSAMYLCASSSAGAQNTEAFFGQGTRLTVV.

V gene TRBV10-3 combines with J gene TRBJ2-7; D not certain. The V gene lost 2 bases and the J gene lost 2 bases, with 16 bases spanning the gap. Germline CDR1 ENHRY, CDR2 SYGVKD. There are 16 residues in the CDR3. CDR3 bases: TGTGCCATCAGTGAGCTTGAGGTATCCGGCGCCTACGAGCAGTACTTC. Translation gives CAISELEVSGAYEQYF.

The CDR3 region has the DNA TGTGCCACCAGCACCGGGACTAGCGGGAGGTTAGTGCAGTACTTC. It specifies CATSTGTSGRLVQYF. The rearrangement uses TRBV15 and TRBJ2-7, with 15 bases fitting TRBD2. J was trimmed by 9 bases and V by 4 bases; bases with no gene match: 7. The CDR3 runs to 15 residues. Germline lookup yields CDR1 LNHNV and CDR2 YYDKDF (reference sequence). Looking up the rest from reference TRBV15 and TRBJ2-7 gives the full variable domain: DAMVIQNPRYQVTQFGKPVTLSCSQTLNHNVMYWYQQKSSQAPKLLFHYYDKDFNNEADTPDNFQSRRPNTSFCFLDIRSPGLGDTAMYLCATSTGTSGRLVQYFGPGTRLTVT.

The chain employs TRBV9 and TRBJ2-3; 8 positions match TRBD2. From germline, CDR1 is SGDLS and CDR2 YYNGEE. The CDR3 runs to 15 residues. V lost 6 bases, J lost 4 bases, and 10 bases stayed unmatched. The CDR3 reads CASTSKSGSADTQYF. The DNA for the CDR3 is TGTGCCAGCACCAGTAAGAGCGGGAGTGCAGATACGCAGTATTTT.

The genes are TRBV30 and TRBJ2-6, with TRBD1 identical over 9 bases. Germline CDR1 and CDR2: GTSNPN and SVGIG (reference sequence). The CDR3 loop spans 14 amino acids. The V and J ends lost 4 bases and 8 bases, in that order; junction bases with no gene match: 6. The CDR3 is CAWTQTGGTNVLTF. CDR3 in DNA: TGTGCCTGGACCCAGACAGGGGGTACCAACGTCCTGACTTTC.